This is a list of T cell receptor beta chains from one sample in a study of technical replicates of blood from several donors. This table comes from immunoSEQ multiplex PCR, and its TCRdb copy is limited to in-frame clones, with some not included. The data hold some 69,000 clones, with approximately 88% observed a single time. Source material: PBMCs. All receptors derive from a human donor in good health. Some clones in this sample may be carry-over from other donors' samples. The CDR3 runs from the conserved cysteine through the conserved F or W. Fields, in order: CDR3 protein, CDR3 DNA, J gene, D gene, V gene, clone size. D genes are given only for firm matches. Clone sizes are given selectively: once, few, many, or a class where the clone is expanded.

CASSLTSGAKEFF	TGTGCCAGCAGCTTAACTAGCGGAGCTAAGGAGTTCTTC	TRBJ2-1	TRBD2	TRBV7-2	NA
CVRSLPGPPDEQYF	TGTGTCAGAAGCTTACCCGGTCCTCCGGACGAGCAGTACTTC	TRBJ2-7	NA	TRBV7-5	NA
CASSSNTEAFF	TGTGCCAGCAGCTCTAACACTGAAGCTTTCTTT	TRBJ1-1	NA	TRBV6-5	NA
CASSEGGWAEAFF	TGTGCCAGCAGTGAGGGGGGGTGGGCTGAAGCTTTCTTT	TRBJ1-1	NA	TRBV6-1	NA
CASSQLQGTGGTDTQYF	TGCGCCAGCAGCCAGCTACAGGGAACTGGTGGCACAGATACGCAGTATTTT	TRBJ2-3	NA	TRBV4-1	NA
CASSLGSYEQYF	TGTGCCAGCAGCTTAGGAAGCTACGAGCAGTACTTC	TRBJ2-7	NA	TRBV13	once
CASSAGTSGGAVVGETQYF	TGTGCCAGCAGCGCTGGGACTAGCGGGGGGGCCGTGGTGGGAGAGACCCAGTACTTC	TRBJ2-5	TRBD2	TRBV9	NA
CASRFRTGSGNTIYF	TGTGCAAGTCGCTTTAGAACAGGGTCCGGAAACACCATATATTTT	TRBJ1-3	NA	TRBV12-2	NA
CASSEAGTSTDTQYF	TGTGCCAGCAGCGAAGCGGGAACTAGCACAGATACGCAGTATTTT	TRBJ2-3	TRBD2	TRBV9	NA
CASSLAGSGYEQYF	TGCGCCAGCAGCTTAGCAGGGTCCGGCTACGAGCAGTACTTC	TRBJ2-7	NA	TRBV5-1	NA
CAWEGTAQGEQYF	TGTGCCTGGGAGGGGACAGCTCAGGGGGAGCAGTACTTC	TRBJ2-7	TRBD1	TRBV30	NA
CASSPVETGSNTIYF	TGTGCCAGCTCACCAGTGGAGACAGGGTCCAACACCATATATTTT	TRBJ1-3	TRBD1	TRBV18	NA
CASEGAGYTGELFF	TGCGCCAGCGAGGGAGCGGGATACACCGGGGAGCTGTTTTTT	TRBJ2-2	TRBD2	TRBV5-1	NA
CASSLLGPGSNSPLHF	TGTGCCAGCAGCTTACTTGGGCCAGGATCGAATTCACCCCTCCACTTT	TRBJ1-6	NA	TRBV7-3	NA
CASSQVAEGVGQGSEQYF	TGCGCCAGCAGCCAAGTGGCAGAGGGGGTGGGGCAGGGCTCCGAGCAGTACTTC	TRBJ2-7	NA	TRBV4-1	medium-sized
CASRLLRTDEQPQHF	TGTGCCAGCCGACTATTACGGACAGACGAACAGCCCCAGCATTTT	TRBJ1-5	NA	TRBV19	NA
CASSLGLPNEKLFF	TGTGCCAGTAGTTTGGGCCTACCTAATGAAAAACTGTTTTTT	TRBJ1-4	NA	TRBV19	NA
CASRGGQGLDYGYTF	TGTGCCAGCAGGGGGGGACAGGGACTAGACTATGGCTACACCTTC	TRBJ1-2	TRBD1	TRBV7-2	once
CASSLLSGVTTGELFF	TGCGCCAGCAGCTTGTTAAGCGGAGTAACAACCGGGGAGCTGTTTTTT	TRBJ2-2	NA	TRBV5-1	NA
CSVLGVSTDTQYF	TGCAGCGTTCTAGGGGTTTCCACAGATACGCAGTATTTT	TRBJ2-3	NA	TRBV29-1	NA
CASSQLHTGAAYEQYF	TGCGCCAGCAGCCAGCTCCATACAGGGGCAGCCTACGAGCAGTACTTC	TRBJ2-7	TRBD1	TRBV4-1	NA
CASRGRTGGHSPLHF	TGTGCCAGCAGGGGGAGGACAGGGGGGCATTCACCCCTCCACTTT	TRBJ1-6	TRBD1	TRBV7-2	few